The sequence of this T cell receptor beta chain was determined in a study of regulatory T cells in long-lasting Graves disease. Broader study findings: Favored usage of TRBV28, TRBJ1-2 and TRBJ2-5 was recorded in persistent disease. Lower TCR diversity characterized persistent Graves' patients relative to newly diagnosed patients.

This clonotype was recorded a few times. The antigen is undetermined. This CDR3 has 11 residues. CDR1 and CDR2 from the germline V gene are DFQATT and SNEGSKA (reference sequence). The ends were cut back, 6 bases at V and 8 bases at J, with 13 bases in the middle. Arm-PCR with iRepertoire HTBI primers amplified the CDR3 regions for these TCR beta libraries. TCRdb used MiXCR to reprocess the multiplex PCR reads, holding one entry per CDR3 protein. The sample records 500,000 to 800,000 distinct CDR3 sequences, about 32% being singletons. Time point here: persistent/refractory GD, antithyroid drugs over 5 years with positive TRAb. PBMCs were the source of the RNA used for TCR sequencing.

The chain combines TRBV20-1 with TRBJ1-2, with D uncertain. The TCR originated in a female donor with Graves disease. Specimen: peripheral blood mononuclear cells (PBMCs), collected when the disease was refractory, from a patient treated with antithyroid drugs. The CDR3 DNA reads as TGCAGTGCCGGGGAATTCGGCGGCTACACCTTC. It specifies CSAGEFGGYTF.